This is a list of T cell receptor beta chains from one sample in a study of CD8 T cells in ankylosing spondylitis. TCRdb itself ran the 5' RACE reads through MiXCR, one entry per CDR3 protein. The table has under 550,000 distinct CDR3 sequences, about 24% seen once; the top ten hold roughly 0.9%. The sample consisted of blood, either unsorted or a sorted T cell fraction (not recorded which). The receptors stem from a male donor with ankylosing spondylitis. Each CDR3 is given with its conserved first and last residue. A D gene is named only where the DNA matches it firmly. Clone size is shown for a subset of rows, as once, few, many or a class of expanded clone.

CDR3 DNA: TGTGCCAGCAGCTTAGCAGTAAAGGGGAGGGGAGATACGCAGTATTTT
CDR3 protein: CASSLAVKGRGDTQYF
V gene: TRBV7-2
clone size: few
J gene: TRBJ2-3
D gene: TRBD2

CDR3 DNA: TGTGCCAGCAGCCATCCGGGGACTAGCGGTAATGAGCAGTTCTTC
CDR3 protein: CASSHPGTSGNEQFF
V gene: TRBV3-1
clone size: .
J gene: TRBJ2-1
D gene: TRBD2

CDR3 DNA: TGCGCCAGCAGCTTGGAGCCTTTGGAGGGGGCCAACGTCCTGACTTTC
CDR3 protein: CASSLEPLEGANVLTF
V gene: TRBV5-1
clone size: .
J gene: TRBJ2-6
D gene: .

CDR3 DNA: TGTGCCAGCAGCTTAATCAGGGCCTCTAGCACAGATACGCAGTATTTT
CDR3 protein: CASSLIRASSTDTQYF
V gene: TRBV11-3
clone size: .
J gene: TRBJ2-3
D gene: .

CDR3 DNA: TGCAGCGTTGTGGGGGTGGATACGCAGTATTTT
CDR3 protein: CSVVGVDTQYF
V gene: TRBV29-1
clone size: few
J gene: TRBJ2-3
D gene: .

CDR3 DNA: TGTGCCAGCAGCTTAGACCCGGGTTCTGCTGGCTACACCTTC
CDR3 protein: CASSLDPGSAGYTF
V gene: TRBV7-9
clone size: .
J gene: TRBJ1-2
D gene: .

CDR3 DNA: TGTGCCAGCAGGGCCGGGACAGGGGCAGAAGGCTACACCTTC
CDR3 protein: CASRAGTGAEGYTF
V gene: TRBV6-1
clone size: .
J gene: TRBJ1-2
D gene: TRBD1

CDR3 DNA: TGCGCCAGCAGCTTGGTTATGGGGTACGGCACTGAAGCTTTCTTT
CDR3 protein: CASSLVMGYGTEAFF
V gene: TRBV5-1
clone size: .
J gene: TRBJ1-1
D gene: .

CDR3 DNA: TGTGCCTGGACGACAGGGATCAATCAGCCCCAGCATTTT
CDR3 protein: CAWTTGINQPQHF
V gene: TRBV30
clone size: many
J gene: TRBJ1-5
D gene: TRBD1

CDR3 DNA: TGCGCCAGCAGCTTCGGGAGACAGGGGGAGAATGAGCAGTTCTTC
CDR3 protein: CASSFGRQGENEQFF
V gene: TRBV5-1
clone size: few
J gene: TRBJ2-1
D gene: TRBD1

CDR3 DNA: TGCAGTGCTAGAGATCAGGTTTACAAAGAGACCCAGTACTTC
CDR3 protein: CSARDQVYKETQYF
V gene: TRBV20-1
clone size: .
J gene: TRBJ2-5
D gene: .

CDR3 DNA: TGCAGCGTTGAGGCGGGAAGAGATCGAGGGGTTTTCTTT
CDR3 protein: CSVEAGRDRGVFF
V gene: TRBV29-1
clone size: .
J gene: TRBJ1-1
D gene: .

CDR3 DNA: TGTGCCACCAGCATAACTGGAAACACCATATATTTT
CDR3 protein: CATSITGNTIYF
V gene: TRBV15
clone size: .
J gene: TRBJ1-3
D gene: .

CDR3 DNA: TGTGCCAGCAGTTTTGACAGGGCTCTAAATTCACCCCTCCACTTT
CDR3 protein: CASSFDRALNSPLHF
V gene: TRBV12-3/TRBV12-4
clone size: few
J gene: TRBJ1-6
D gene: TRBD1

CDR3 DNA: TGCAGTGCTTGGACAGGGGCCTCGGAGACCCAGTACTTC
CDR3 protein: CSAWTGASETQYF
V gene: TRBV20-1
clone size: .
J gene: TRBJ2-5
D gene: TRBD1

CDR3 DNA: TGTGCCTGGAGCTACGAGGAATATGGCTACACCTTC
CDR3 protein: CAWSYEEYGYTF
V gene: TRBV30
clone size: .
J gene: TRBJ1-2
D gene: .

CDR3 DNA: TGTGCCAGCAGACCGTCCGGGTCCCCAGGGTCCCAGTACTTC
CDR3 protein: CASRPSGSPGSQYF
V gene: TRBV11-2
clone size: .
J gene: TRBJ2-5
D gene: .

CDR3 DNA: TGTGCCAGCAGTTCCATCGGATTAAACACCGGGGAGCTGTTTTTT
CDR3 protein: CASSSIGLNTGELFF
V gene: TRBV27
clone size: .
J gene: TRBJ2-2
D gene: .

CDR3 DNA: TGTGCCAGCAGCCCCGGTTCCCCTAGGTCACAGGAGCAGTTCTTC
CDR3 protein: CASSPGSPRSQEQFF
V gene: TRBV7-2
clone size: .
J gene: TRBJ2-1
D gene: .

CDR3 DNA: TGTGCCAGCAGTTTGGATCTTAGGAGCTCCTACGAGCAGTACTTC
CDR3 protein: CASSLDLRSSYEQYF
V gene: TRBV12-3/TRBV12-4
clone size: .
J gene: TRBJ2-7
D gene: .

CDR3 DNA: TGCGCCAGCAGCGATGGACAGGGGGCGACTGAAGCTTTCTTT
CDR3 protein: CASSDGQGATEAFF
V gene: TRBV5-1
clone size: .
J gene: TRBJ1-1
D gene: TRBD1

CDR3 DNA: TGTGCCAGCAGCCAAGAGCGGACAGGGAATCAGCCCCAGCATTTT
CDR3 protein: CASSQERTGNQPQHF
V gene: TRBV4-2
clone size: .
J gene: TRBJ1-5
D gene: TRBD1

CDR3 DNA: TGTGCCAGCAGCTTAGGGACACCTAGCACAGATACGCAGTATTTT
CDR3 protein: CASSLGTPSTDTQYF
V gene: TRBV5-5
clone size: .
J gene: TRBJ2-3
D gene: .

CDR3 DNA: TGTGCCAGCAGTCCGAAAGTATCTGGGGGAGACACTGAAGCTTTCTTT
CDR3 protein: CASSPKVSGGDTEAFF
V gene: TRBV7-9
clone size: .
J gene: TRBJ1-1
D gene: .

CDR3 DNA: TGCAGTGCTCCGCGGGGCCAGGGGGATGAGCAGTTCTTC
CDR3 protein: CSAPRGQGDEQFF
V gene: TRBV20-1
clone size: .
J gene: TRBJ2-1
D gene: .

CDR3 DNA: TGTGCCAGCAGCTCCCAGGGCTCCTATAATTCACCCCTCCACTTT
CDR3 protein: CASSSQGSYNSPLHF
V gene: TRBV7-9
clone size: .
J gene: TRBJ1-6
D gene: .

CDR3 DNA: TGTGCCACCCTAGCGGGTGGGAGTGGAGATACGCAGTATTTT
CDR3 protein: CATLAGGSGDTQYF
V gene: TRBV6-1
clone size: .
J gene: TRBJ2-3
D gene: TRBD2

CDR3 DNA: TGTGCCAGCAGTTCTATCACAGGGCCCGACGCGAACACCGGGGAGCTGTTTTTT
CDR3 protein: CASSSITGPDANTGELFF
V gene: TRBV12-3/TRBV12-4
clone size: many
J gene: TRBJ2-2
D gene: .

CDR3 DNA: TGTGCCATCAGCTCCCTCCGATATGAGCAGTTCTTC
CDR3 protein: CAISSLRYEQFF
V gene: TRBV10-3
clone size: many
J gene: TRBJ2-1
D gene: .

CDR3 DNA: TGCAGTGCCACCTTTTTGAGCAGGGCAGGATCACCCCTCCACTTT
CDR3 protein: CSATFLSRAGSPLHF
V gene: TRBV20-1
clone size: .
J gene: TRBJ1-6
D gene: .

CDR3 DNA: TGTGCCACCAGTGATCGGGACCAACGACCTAGCACAGATACGCAGTATTTT
CDR3 protein: CATSDRDQRPSTDTQYF
V gene: TRBV24-1
clone size: .
J gene: TRBJ2-3
D gene: .

CDR3 DNA: TGTGCCAGCAGCCAAGGGACAGGGAGGAATGAGCAGTTCTTC
CDR3 protein: CASSQGTGRNEQFF
V gene: TRBV7-9
clone size: .
J gene: TRBJ2-1
D gene: TRBD1

CDR3 DNA: TGTGCCAGCAGACTGGGGTCCTCTGGGGCCAACGTCCTGACTTTC
CDR3 protein: CASRLGSSGANVLTF
V gene: TRBV12-3/TRBV12-4
clone size: few
J gene: TRBJ2-6
D gene: .

CDR3 DNA: TGTGCCATCAGTGACAGCCAGGGGGGAGAGACCCAGTACTTC
CDR3 protein: CAISDSQGGETQYF
V gene: TRBV10-3
clone size: few
J gene: TRBJ2-5
D gene: .

CDR3 DNA: TGCAGTGCTGGAACTTTAGCGGGAGAGAGGGAGCAGTTCTTC
CDR3 protein: CSAGTLAGEREQFF
V gene: TRBV20-1
clone size: once
J gene: TRBJ2-1
D gene: TRBD2

CDR3 DNA: TGTGCCACCAGCAGGGACACTGAAGCTTTCTTT
CDR3 protein: CATSRDTEAFF
V gene: TRBV11-2
clone size: few
J gene: TRBJ1-1
D gene: .

CDR3 DNA: TGCAGTGCTAGAGATGGGGGAGGCAGGGGCACCGGGGAGCTGTTTTTT
CDR3 protein: CSARDGGGRGTGELFF
V gene: TRBV20-1
clone size: .
J gene: TRBJ2-2
D gene: .

CDR3 DNA: TGCGCCAGCAGCCCAGGACTAGCGGGTGTAAGTGAGCAGTTCTTC
CDR3 protein: CASSPGLAGVSEQFF
V gene: TRBV5-1
clone size: .
J gene: TRBJ2-1
D gene: TRBD2

CDR3 DNA: TGCGCCAGCAGCCCGGGGGTTGAAACAGATACGCAGTATTTT
CDR3 protein: CASSPGVETDTQYF
V gene: TRBV5-1
clone size: .
J gene: TRBJ2-3
D gene: .

CDR3 DNA: TGTGCCAGCAGCTTTCGACAGACAGAGGCTTTCTTT
CDR3 protein: CASSFRQTEAFF
V gene: TRBV3-1
clone size: few
J gene: TRBJ1-1
D gene: .

CDR3 DNA: TGTGCCAGCGGGGCGACTAGCGGGAGTGTCGATACGCAGTATTTT
CDR3 protein: CASGATSGSVDTQYF
V gene: TRBV2
clone size: .
J gene: TRBJ2-3
D gene: TRBD2

CDR3 DNA: TGCAGTGCTAGCCGGCTAGCGGGGACTAGCACAGATACGCAGTATTTT
CDR3 protein: CSASRLAGTSTDTQYF
V gene: TRBV20-1
clone size: .
J gene: TRBJ2-3
D gene: TRBD2

CDR3 DNA: TGTGCCAGCAGCTTAGGACAGGGGGGGCCCTCTGGGGCCAACGTCCTGACTTTC
CDR3 protein: CASSLGQGGPSGANVLTF
V gene: TRBV11-1
clone size: few
J gene: TRBJ2-6
D gene: TRBD1

CDR3 DNA: TGTGCCAGCAGTTATGAGGGACTAGCGTCCCTCTCGACCCAGTACTTC
CDR3 protein: CASSYEGLASLSTQYF
V gene: TRBV6-5
clone size: few
J gene: TRBJ2-5
D gene: TRBD2

CDR3 DNA: TGCAGTGCTAGAGTACGGACGGGGTACAACACCTTC
CDR3 protein: CSARVRTGYNTF
V gene: TRBV20-1
clone size: .
J gene: TRBJ1-2
D gene: .

CDR3 DNA: TGCGCCAGCAGCCAAGAAAGGCGCGGGGCCAGGGAGTTCTTC
CDR3 protein: CASSQERRGAREFF
V gene: TRBV4-1
clone size: .
J gene: TRBJ2-1
D gene: .

CDR3 DNA: TGCGCCAGCAGCTCTCCGGGACGGGAGAAAGAGACCCAGTACTTC
CDR3 protein: CASSSPGREKETQYF
V gene: TRBV5-1
clone size: few
J gene: TRBJ2-5
D gene: .

CDR3 DNA: TGTGCCAGCAGCTCACCGCGTCAGGGGGAGCTGTTTTTT
CDR3 protein: CASSSPRQGELFF
V gene: TRBV7-2
clone size: few
J gene: TRBJ2-2
D gene: .

CDR3 DNA: TGCAGTGCAACGGACAGGGGTACGCCCCAGCATTTT
CDR3 protein: CSATDRGTPQHF
V gene: TRBV20-1
clone size: few
J gene: TRBJ1-5
D gene: TRBD1

CDR3 DNA: TGTGCCAGCCTATCCCGGGGGGGCGGCACCGGGGAGCTGTTTTTT
CDR3 protein: CASLSRGGGTGELFF
V gene: TRBV12-3/TRBV12-4
clone size: few
J gene: TRBJ2-2
D gene: TRBD2

CDR3 DNA: TGTGCCTGGAGTGGGGGGAGGGCCAGGGAGACCCAGTACTTC
CDR3 protein: CAWSGGRARETQYF
V gene: TRBV30
clone size: .
J gene: TRBJ2-5
D gene: TRBD2

CDR3 DNA: TGTGCCAGCAGCCAGGGGCTGCGGGTGAACACCGGGGAGCTGTTTTTT
CDR3 protein: CASSQGLRVNTGELFF
V gene: TRBV7-7
clone size: few
J gene: TRBJ2-2
D gene: .

CDR3 DNA: TGCAGTGCTAGGTGGCAGGGAGGTGCTGGGGCCAACGTCCTGACTTTC
CDR3 protein: CSARWQGGAGANVLTF
V gene: TRBV20-1
clone size: few
J gene: TRBJ2-6
D gene: .

CDR3 DNA: TGTGCCAGCAGCCAAACCGCCCAGAGCACAGATACGCAGTATTTT
CDR3 protein: CASSQTAQSTDTQYF
V gene: TRBV7-9
clone size: .
J gene: TRBJ2-3
D gene: .

CDR3 DNA: TGTGCCATCAGTGAGTCGAGGCAGGTGGCGAACTATGGCTACACCTTC
CDR3 protein: CAISESRQVANYGYTF
V gene: TRBV10-3
clone size: .
J gene: TRBJ1-2
D gene: .

CDR3 DNA: TGTGCCAGCAGCCATGAAGGGCGCAGGGGCCCGAACACTGAAGCTTTCTTT
CDR3 protein: CASSHEGRRGPNTEAFF
V gene: TRBV11-2
clone size: few
J gene: TRBJ1-1
D gene: .

CDR3 DNA: TGTGCCACCAGTGATGTAAGGAAGGGTGAGCAGTTCTTC
CDR3 protein: CATSDVRKGEQFF
V gene: TRBV24-1
clone size: .
J gene: TRBJ2-1
D gene: .